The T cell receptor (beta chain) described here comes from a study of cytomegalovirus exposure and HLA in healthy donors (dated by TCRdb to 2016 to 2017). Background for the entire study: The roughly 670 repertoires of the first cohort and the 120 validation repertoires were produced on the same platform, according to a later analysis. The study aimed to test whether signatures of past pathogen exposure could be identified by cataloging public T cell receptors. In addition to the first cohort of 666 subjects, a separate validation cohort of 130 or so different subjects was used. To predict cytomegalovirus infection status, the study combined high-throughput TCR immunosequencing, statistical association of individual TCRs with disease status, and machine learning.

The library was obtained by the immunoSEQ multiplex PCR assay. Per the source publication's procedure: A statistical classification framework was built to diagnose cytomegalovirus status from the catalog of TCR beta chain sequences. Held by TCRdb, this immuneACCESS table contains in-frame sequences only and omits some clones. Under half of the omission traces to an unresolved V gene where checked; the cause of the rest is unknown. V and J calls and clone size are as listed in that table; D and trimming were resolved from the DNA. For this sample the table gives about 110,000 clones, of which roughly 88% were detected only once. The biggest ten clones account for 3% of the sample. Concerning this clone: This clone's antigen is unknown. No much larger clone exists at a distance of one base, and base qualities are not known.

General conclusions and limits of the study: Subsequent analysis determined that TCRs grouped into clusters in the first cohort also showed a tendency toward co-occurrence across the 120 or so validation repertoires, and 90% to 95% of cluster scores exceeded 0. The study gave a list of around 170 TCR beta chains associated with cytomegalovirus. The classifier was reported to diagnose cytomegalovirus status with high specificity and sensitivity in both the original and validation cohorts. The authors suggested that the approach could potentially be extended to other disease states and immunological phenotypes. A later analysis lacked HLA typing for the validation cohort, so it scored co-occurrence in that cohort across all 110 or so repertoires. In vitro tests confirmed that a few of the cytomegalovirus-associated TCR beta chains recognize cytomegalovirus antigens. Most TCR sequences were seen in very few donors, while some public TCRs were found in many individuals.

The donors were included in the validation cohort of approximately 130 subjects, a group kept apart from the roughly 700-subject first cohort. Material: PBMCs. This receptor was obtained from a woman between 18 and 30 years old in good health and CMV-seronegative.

In nucleotides, the sequence is TGCGCCAGCAGCCCAGGGCCCAGCAATCAGCCCCAGCATTTT. Translated, it gives CASSPGPSNQPQHF. Recombination joined TRBV4-1 with TRBJ1-5, and possibly TRBD1, on 5 matching bases. The CDR3, from cysteine to phenylalanine, totals 14 residues. The entry retains the CDR3 DNA only, 42 bases that are in frame from base 1. V was cut back by 4 bases and J by 1 base, leaving a gap of 8 bases between them. Via the germline V gene, CDR1 is MGHRA and CDR2 YSYEKL.